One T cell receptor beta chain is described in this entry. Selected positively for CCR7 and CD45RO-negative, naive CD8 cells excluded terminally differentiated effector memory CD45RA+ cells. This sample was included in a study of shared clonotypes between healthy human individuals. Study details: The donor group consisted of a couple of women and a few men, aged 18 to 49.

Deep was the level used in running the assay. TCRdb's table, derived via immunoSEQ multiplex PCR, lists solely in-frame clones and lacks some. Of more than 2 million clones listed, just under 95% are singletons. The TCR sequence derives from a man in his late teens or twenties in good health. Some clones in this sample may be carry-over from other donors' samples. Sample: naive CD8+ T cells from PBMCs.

CDR3 nucleotides: TGTGCCAGTAGTATTCGTACAGGGGACTTTACCTACGAGCAGTACTTC. Translation: CASSIRTGDFTYEQYF. J is TRBJ2-7 and V is TRBV19; TRBD1 is a possible D gene (7 bases). V lost 3 bases and J lost 2, with 17 bases in between. CDR3 size: 16 residues. In germline, CDR1 is LNHDA, CDR2 SQIVND (reference sequence).